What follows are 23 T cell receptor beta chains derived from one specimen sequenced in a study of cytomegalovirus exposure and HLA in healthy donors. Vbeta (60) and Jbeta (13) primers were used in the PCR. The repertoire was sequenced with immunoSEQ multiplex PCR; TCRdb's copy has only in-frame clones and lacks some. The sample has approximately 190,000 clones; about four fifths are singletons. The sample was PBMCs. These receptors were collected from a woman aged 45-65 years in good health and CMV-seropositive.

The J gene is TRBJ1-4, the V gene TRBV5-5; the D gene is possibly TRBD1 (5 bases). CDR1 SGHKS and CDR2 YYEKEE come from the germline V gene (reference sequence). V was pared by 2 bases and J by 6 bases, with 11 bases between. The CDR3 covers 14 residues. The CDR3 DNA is TGTGCCAGCAGCTTACAGGTGGTGGATGAAAAACTGTTTTTT. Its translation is CASSLQVVDEKLFF. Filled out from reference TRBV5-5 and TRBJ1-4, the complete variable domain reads DAGVTQSPTHLIKTRGQQVTLRCSPISGHKSVSWYQQVLGQGPQFIFQYYEKEERGRGNFPDRFSARQFPNYSSELNVNALLLGDSALYLCASSLQVVDEKLFFGSGTQLSVL.

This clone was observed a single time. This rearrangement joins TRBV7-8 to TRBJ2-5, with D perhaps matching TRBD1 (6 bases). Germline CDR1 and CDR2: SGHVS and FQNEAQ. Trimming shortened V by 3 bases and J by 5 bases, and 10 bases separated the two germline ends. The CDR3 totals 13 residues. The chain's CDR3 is CASSFGGRETQYF. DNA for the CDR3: TGTGCCAGCAGCTTTGGGGGCAGGGAGACCCAGTACTTC.

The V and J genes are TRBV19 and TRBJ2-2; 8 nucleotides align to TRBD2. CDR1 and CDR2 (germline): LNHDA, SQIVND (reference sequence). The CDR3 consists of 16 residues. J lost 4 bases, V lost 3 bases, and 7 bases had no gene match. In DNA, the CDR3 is TGTGCCAGTAGTATCGGCCGCGGGAGGTTCACCGGGGAGCTGTTTTTT. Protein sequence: CASSIGRGRFTGELFF.

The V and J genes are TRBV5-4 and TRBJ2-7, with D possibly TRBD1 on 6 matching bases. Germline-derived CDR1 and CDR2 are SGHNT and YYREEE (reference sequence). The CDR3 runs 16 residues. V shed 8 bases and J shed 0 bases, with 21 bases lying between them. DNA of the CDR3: TGTGCCAGTCGTGGGGCAGGGGAGAGAGACTCCTACGAGCAGTACTTC. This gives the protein CASRGAGERDSYEQYF.

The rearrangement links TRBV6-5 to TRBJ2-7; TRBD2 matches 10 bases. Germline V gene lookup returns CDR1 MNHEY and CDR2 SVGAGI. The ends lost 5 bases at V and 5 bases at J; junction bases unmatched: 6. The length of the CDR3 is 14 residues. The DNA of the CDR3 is TGTGCCAGCAGTCCCGGGACTAGCGCTCACGAGCAGTACTTC. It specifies CASSPGTSAHEQYF.

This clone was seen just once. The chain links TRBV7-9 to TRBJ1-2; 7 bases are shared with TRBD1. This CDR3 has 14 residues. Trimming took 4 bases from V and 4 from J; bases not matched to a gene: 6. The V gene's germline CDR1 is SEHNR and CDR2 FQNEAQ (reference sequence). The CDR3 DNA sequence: TGTGCCAGCAGCTCCCGGACAGGACTCTATGGCTACACCTTC. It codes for CASSSRTGLYGYTF.

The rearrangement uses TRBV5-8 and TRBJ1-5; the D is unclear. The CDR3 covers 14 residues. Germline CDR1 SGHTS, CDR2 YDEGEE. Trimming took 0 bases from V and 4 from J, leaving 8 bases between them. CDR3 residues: CASSLGRQNQPQHF. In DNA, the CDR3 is TGTGCCAGCAGCTTGGGCAGGCAAAATCAGCCCCAGCATTTT.

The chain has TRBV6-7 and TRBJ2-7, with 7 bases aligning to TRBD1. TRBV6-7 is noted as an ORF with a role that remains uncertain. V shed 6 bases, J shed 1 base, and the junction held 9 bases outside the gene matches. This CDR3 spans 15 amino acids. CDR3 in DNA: TGTGCCAGCAGCGAACCCGCGGACAGGTCCTACGAGCAGTACTTC. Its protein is CASSEPADRSYEQYF.

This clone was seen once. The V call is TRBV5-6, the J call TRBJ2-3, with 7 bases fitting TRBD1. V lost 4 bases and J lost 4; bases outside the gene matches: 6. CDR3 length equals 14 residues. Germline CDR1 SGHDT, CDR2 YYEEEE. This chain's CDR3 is CASSTGQTADTQYF. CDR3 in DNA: TGTGCCAGCAGCACGGGACAGACTGCAGATACGCAGTATTTT.

For the CDR3, the DNA is TGTGCCAGCAGCGCCGTGGCAGGGCAGCAGCCCCAGCATTTT. Translating it yields CASSAVAGQQPQHF. This chain joins TRBV6-5 and TRBJ1-5, with D possibly being TRBD1 (5 bases). Germline-derived CDR1 and CDR2 are MNHEY and SVGAGI. The CDR3 has 14 amino acids. Trimming shortened V by 6 bases and J by 7 bases, and 16 bases separated the two germline ends.

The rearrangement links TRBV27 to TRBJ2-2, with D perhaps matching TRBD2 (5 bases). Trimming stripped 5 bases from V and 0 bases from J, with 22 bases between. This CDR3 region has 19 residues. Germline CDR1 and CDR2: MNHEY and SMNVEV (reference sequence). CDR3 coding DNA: TGTGCCAGCAGTACCACTAGTTTCCCGGCCAGATCGAACACCGGGGAGCTGTTTTTT. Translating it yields CASSTTSFPARSNTGELFF.

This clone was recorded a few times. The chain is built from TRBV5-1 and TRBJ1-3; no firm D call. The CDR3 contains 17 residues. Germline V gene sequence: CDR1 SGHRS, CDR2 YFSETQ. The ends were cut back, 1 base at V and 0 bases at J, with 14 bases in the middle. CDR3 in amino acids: CASSLYQSTSSGNTIYF. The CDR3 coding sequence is TGCGCCAGCAGCTTGTACCAAAGCACGAGCTCTGGAAACACCATATATTTT.

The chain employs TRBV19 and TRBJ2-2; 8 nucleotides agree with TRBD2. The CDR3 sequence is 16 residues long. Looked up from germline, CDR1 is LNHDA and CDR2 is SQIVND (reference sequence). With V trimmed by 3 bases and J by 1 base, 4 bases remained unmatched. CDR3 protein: CASSIGLAGNTGELFF. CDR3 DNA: TGTGCCAGTAGTATCGGCCTAGCGGGGAACACCGGGGAGCTGTTTTTT.

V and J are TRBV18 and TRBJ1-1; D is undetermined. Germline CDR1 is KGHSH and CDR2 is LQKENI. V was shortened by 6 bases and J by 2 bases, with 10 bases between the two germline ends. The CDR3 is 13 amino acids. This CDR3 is CASSQTQNTEAFF. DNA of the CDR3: TGTGCCAGCTCCCAGACACAAAACACTGAAGCTTTCTTT.

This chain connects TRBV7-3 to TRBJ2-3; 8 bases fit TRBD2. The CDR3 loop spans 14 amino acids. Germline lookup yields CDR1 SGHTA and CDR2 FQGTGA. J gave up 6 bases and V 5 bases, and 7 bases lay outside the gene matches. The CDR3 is CASSPSGGPDTQYF. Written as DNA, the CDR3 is TGTGCCAGCAGCCCTTCGGGGGGGCCGGATACGCAGTATTTT.

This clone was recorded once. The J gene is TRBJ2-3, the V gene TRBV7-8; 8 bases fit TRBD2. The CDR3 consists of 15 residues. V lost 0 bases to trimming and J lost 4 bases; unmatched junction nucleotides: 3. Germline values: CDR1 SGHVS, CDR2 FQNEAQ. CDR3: CASSLAGLAADTQYF. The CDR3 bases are TGTGCCAGCAGCTTAGCCGGACTAGCAGCAGATACGCAGTATTTT. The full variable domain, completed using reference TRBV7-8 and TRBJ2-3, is GAGVSQSPRYKVAKRGQDVALRCDPISGHVSLFWYQQALGQGPEFLTYFQNEAQLDKSGLPSDRFFAERPEGSVSTLKIQRTQQEDSAVYLCASSLAGLAADTQYFGPGTRLTVL.

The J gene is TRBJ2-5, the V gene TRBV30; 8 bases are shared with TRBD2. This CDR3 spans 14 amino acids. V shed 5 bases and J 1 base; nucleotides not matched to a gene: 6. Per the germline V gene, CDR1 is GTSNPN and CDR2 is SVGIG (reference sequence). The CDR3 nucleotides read TGTGCCTGGGGACTAGCAGTGGTCCAAGAGACCCAGTACTTC. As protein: CAWGLAVVQETQYF.

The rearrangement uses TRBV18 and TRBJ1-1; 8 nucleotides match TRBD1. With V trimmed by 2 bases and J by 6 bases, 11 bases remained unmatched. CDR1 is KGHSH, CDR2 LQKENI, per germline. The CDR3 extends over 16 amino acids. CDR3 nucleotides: TGTGCCAGCTCACCAACACTAAATAACAGGGGGGCTGAAGCTTTCTTT. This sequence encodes CASSPTLNNRGAEAFF.

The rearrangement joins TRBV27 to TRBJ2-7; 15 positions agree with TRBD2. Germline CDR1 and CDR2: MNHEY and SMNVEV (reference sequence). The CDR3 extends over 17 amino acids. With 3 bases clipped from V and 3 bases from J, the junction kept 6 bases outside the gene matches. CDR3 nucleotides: TGTGCCAGCAGTTTCTCCGGGACTAGCGGGGGGATCTACGAGCAGTACTTC. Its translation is CASSFSGTSGGIYEQYF.

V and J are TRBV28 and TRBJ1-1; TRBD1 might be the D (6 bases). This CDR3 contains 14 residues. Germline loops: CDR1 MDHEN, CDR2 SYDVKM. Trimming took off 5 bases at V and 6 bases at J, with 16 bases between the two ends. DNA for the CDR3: TGTGCCAGCAGTCCCCCGGCAGGGGATCCTGAAGCTTTCTTT. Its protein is CASSPPAGDPEAFF.

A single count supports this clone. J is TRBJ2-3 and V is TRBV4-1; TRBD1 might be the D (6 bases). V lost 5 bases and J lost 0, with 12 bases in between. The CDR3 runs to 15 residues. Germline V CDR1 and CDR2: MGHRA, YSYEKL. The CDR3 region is CASSAGQTSTDTQYF. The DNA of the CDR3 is TGCGCCAGCAGCGCCGGACAGACTAGCACAGATACGCAGTATTTT.

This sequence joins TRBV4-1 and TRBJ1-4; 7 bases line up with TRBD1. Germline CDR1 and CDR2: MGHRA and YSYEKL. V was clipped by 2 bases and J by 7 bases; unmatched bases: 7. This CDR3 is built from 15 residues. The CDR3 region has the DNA TGCGCCAGCAGCCAACCGGACAGGAATATTGAAAAACTGTTTTTT. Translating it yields CASSQPDRNIEKLFF.

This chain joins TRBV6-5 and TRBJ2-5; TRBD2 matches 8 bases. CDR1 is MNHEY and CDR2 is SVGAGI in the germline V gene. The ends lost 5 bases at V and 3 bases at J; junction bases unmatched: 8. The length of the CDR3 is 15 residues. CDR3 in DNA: TGTGCCAGCAGTCGTACGGGGGGGAGGAAAGAGACCCAGTACTTC. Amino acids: CASSRTGGRKETQYF.